These 18 T cell receptor beta chains originate from one sample sequenced in a study of cytomegalovirus exposure and HLA in healthy donors. PCR amplification relied on 60 Vbeta primers (plus 13 Jbeta primers). Clones were read by immunoSEQ multiplex PCR, and TCRdb kept only the in-frame ones, dropping some. The data contain 180,000 or so clones, 79% of them singletons. Specimen: PBMCs. The receptors come from a woman aged 45-65 years in good health and CMV-seronegative.

In nucleotides, the CDR3 is TGTGCCAGCACCCTCCAGGGGGGGCTAGCGGGGTACGAGCAGTACTTC. This sequence encodes CASTLQGGLAGYEQYF. V gene TRBV28 combines with J gene TRBJ2-7, with 9 bases identical to TRBD2. The CDR3 length is 16 residues. Germline CDR1 and CDR2: MDHEN and SYDVKM. The junction had 14 bases not matched to a gene; V was cut back by 7 bases and J by 4 bases.

The chain joins TRBV27 to TRBJ2-7, with 11 positions matching TRBD1. Trimming took 6 bases from V and 2 from J; bases not matched to a gene: 0. Per the germline V gene, CDR1 is MNHEY and CDR2 is SMNVEV (reference sequence). This CDR3 spans 13 amino acids. The CDR3: CASRDRGPYEQYF. The CDR3 DNA is TGTGCCAGCAGGGACAGGGGGCCCTACGAGCAGTACTTC.

The rearrangement uses TRBV27 and TRBJ2-7; tentative D call: TRBD1 (6 bases). Germline V gives CDR1 MNHEY, CDR2 SMNVEV (reference sequence). This CDR3 has 17 amino acids. V was pared by 2 bases and J by 2 bases, with 19 bases between. CDR3 bases: TGTGCCAGCAGTTTACAACCGGTCCGGACAGCTCCCTACGAGCAGTACTTC. Amino acid sequence: CASSLQPVRTAPYEQYF.

The chain carries TRBV10-1 and TRBJ1-6; D gene uncertain. The length of the CDR3 is 12 residues. Germline CDR1 WNHNN, CDR2 SYGVQD (reference sequence). The V and J ends lost 9 bases and 9 bases respectively, with 12 bases between them. CDR3 in amino acids: CASRLPSSPLHF. The CDR3 DNA sequence: TGCGCCAGTCGACTGCCTTCTTCACCCCTCCACTTT.

DNA for the CDR3: TGTGCCAGCTCACCAGGGACAGGGGGCTTGAACACTGAAGCTTTCTTT. This translates into CASSPGTGGLNTEAFF. The V gene is TRBV18, the J gene TRBJ1-1; TRBD1 matches at 12 bases. The CDR3 extends over 16 amino acids. CDR1 is KGHSH and CDR2 is LQKENI in the germline V gene. The V and J ends lost 2 bases and 0 bases, in that order; junction bases with no gene match: 1.

The chain has TRBV30 and TRBJ2-2, with 16 bases fitting TRBD2. CDR1 and CDR2 (germline): GTSNPN, SVGIG (reference sequence). The CDR3 length is 18 residues. The V and J ends lost 0 bases and 5 bases, in that order; junction bases with no gene match: 6. The CDR3 nucleotides are TGTGCCTGGAGTGTAGGGACTAGCGGGGGGGCCAGGACCGGGGAGCTGTTTTTT. Translating it yields CAWSVGTSGGARTGELFF.

This clone was counted only a few times. This rearrangement joins TRBV13 to TRBJ2-2; no clear D gene. In germline, CDR1 is PRHDT, CDR2 FYEKMQ (reference sequence). V lost 6 bases to trimming and J lost 2 bases, with 19 bases between them. This CDR3 has 17 amino acids. The CDR3 is CASSLKTSTRNTGELFF. The CDR3 DNA reads as TGTGCCAGCAGTCTTAAGACCTCGACTCGAAACACCGGGGAGCTGTTTTTT.

V is TRBV5-1 and J is TRBJ2-1; 12 bases are a match to TRBD2. The length of the CDR3 is 17 residues. V lost 2 bases to trimming and J lost 9 bases; unmatched junction nucleotides: 12. Germline V gives CDR1 SGHRS, CDR2 YFSETQ. CDR3 protein: CASSFIGGLAGSVEQFF. The CDR3 DNA is TGCGCCAGCAGCTTTATTGGAGGACTAGCGGGAAGTGTTGAGCAGTTCTTC.

This clone was observed a single time. The chain has TRBV27 and TRBJ2-5; a weak D match, TRBD2 (5 bases). The closer fit of TRBJ2-7 to the DNA end suggests the J call may be wrong. This CDR3 region has 15 residues. Germline lookup yields CDR1 MNHEY and CDR2 SMNVEV (reference sequence). The CDR3 DNA follows: TGTGCCAGCAGTCCCTTTCCGGACTCCTCCTACGAGCAGTACTTC. It encodes CASSPFPDSSYEQYF.

V gene TRBV29-1 combines with J gene TRBJ2-7, with D hard to call. CDR1 is SQVTM and CDR2 is ANQGSEA in the germline V gene. The CDR3 contains 12 residues. V lost 5 bases and J 2 bases, leaving 10 bases between the germline ends. DNA of the CDR3: TGCAGCGTTACAAAATCCACCTACGAGCAGTACTTC. This encodes CSVTKSTYEQYF.

In this sample, this clone turned up once. The rearrangement joins TRBV29-1 to TRBJ2-3, with D unresolved. Germline CDR1 reads SQVTM; CDR2 reads ANQGSEA. CDR3 length equals 12 residues. V was pared by 4 bases and J by 5 bases, with 10 bases between. CDR3 sequence reads: CSVVFTGDTQYF. The CDR3 DNA follows: TGCAGCGTTGTGTTCACGGGAGATACGCAGTATTTT.

The chain recombines TRBV19 with TRBJ2-1; 12 bases line up with TRBD2. The V segment lost 8 bases and the J segment 3 bases; nucleotides outside the gene matches: 14. The CDR3 has 18 amino acids. Germline loops: CDR1 LNHDA, CDR2 SQIVND (reference sequence). CDR3 protein: CASHPQTSGGQIYNEQFF. CDR3 sequence (DNA): TGTGCCAGTCACCCGCAGACTAGCGGGGGACAAATCTACAATGAGCAGTTCTTC. The complete variable domain, with remaining parts taken from reference TRBV19 and TRBJ2-1, reads DGGITQSPKYLFRKEGQNVTLSCEQNLNHDAMYWYRQDPGQGLRLIYYSQIVNDFQKGDIAEGYSVSREKKESFPLTVTSAQKNPTAFYLCASHPQTSGGQIYNEQFFGPGTRLTVL.

The chain joins TRBV6-1 to TRBJ2-3; D possibly corresponds to TRBD2 (5 bases). There are 13 residues in the CDR3. Trimming stripped 6 bases from V and 4 bases from J, with 11 bases between. The germline gives CDR1 MNHNS, CDR2 SASEGT. In nucleotides, the CDR3 is TGTGCCAGCAGGGGCGGGTTAGCAGATACGCAGTATTTT. This translates into CASRGGLADTQYF.

This chain links TRBV6-6 with TRBJ2-7; 7 bases line up with TRBD1. The CDR3 consists of 15 residues. Germline CDR1 reads MNHNY; CDR2 reads SVGAGI (reference sequence). The V segment lost 0 bases and the J segment 2 bases; nucleotides outside the gene matches: 4. The DNA for the CDR3 is TGTGCCAGCAGTTACTCGGGGCAGGGGGCCTACGAGCAGTACTTC. Its protein is CASSYSGQGAYEQYF.

The CDR3 loop reads CASSSLTSGRANEQFF. The CDR3 DNA reads as TGCGCCAGCAGCTCACTGACTAGCGGGAGGGCCAATGAGCAGTTCTTC. This chain connects TRBV5-1 to TRBJ2-1, with 14 bases that match TRBD2. Germline CDR1 reads SGHRS; CDR2 reads YFSETQ. V lost 3 bases and J lost 6; bases outside the gene matches: 5. The CDR3 totals 16 residues.

J is TRBJ2-5 and V is TRBV4-2; TRBD2 matches at 8 bases. This CDR3 comprises 14 residues. The J segment lost 5 bases and the V segment lost 3 bases, leaving 5 bases of the junction unmatched. The germline V gene encodes CDR1 LGHNA and CDR2 YNFKEQ. The CDR3 protein is CASSQTSAGETQYF. Written as DNA, the CDR3 is TGTGCCAGCAGCCAGACTAGCGCGGGGGAGACCCAGTACTTC.

The chain links TRBV28 to TRBJ2-3, with 10 bases aligning to TRBD2. The germline CDR1 and CDR2 sequences are MDHEN and SYDVKM. This CDR3 has 16 residues. V was clipped by 3 bases and J by 2 bases; unmatched bases: 5. The CDR3 DNA sequence: TGTGCCAGCAGTTTGGGTAGCGGGGGGTCCACAGATACGCAGTATTTT. This gives the protein CASSLGSGGSTDTQYF.

This clone was seen a few times. The V and J genes are TRBV28 and TRBJ1-2; 7 bases align to TRBD1. The germline gives CDR1 MDHEN, CDR2 SYDVKM. This CDR3 is built from 15 residues. The junction had 5 bases not matched to a gene; V was cut back by 2 bases and J by 2 bases. CDR3 in DNA: TGTGCCAGCAGTTTAACCGGGACAGTGAACTATGGCTACACCTTC. Translating gives CASSLTGTVNYGYTF.